This T cell receptor beta chain was captured by sequencing in a study of T-cell memory formation after mild COVID-19. Study-level findings and limits: Pre-infection memory harbored some responding clones, suggesting cross-reactive memory joined.

V lost 5 bases, J lost 6 bases, and 11 bases lay in between. Germline V gene lookup returns CDR1 SGDLS and CDR2 YYNGEE. The CDR3 runs to 12 residues. Concerning this clonotype itself: The target antigen is unknown.

TCRdb recomputed calls from the 5' RACE reads with MiXCR, one row per CDR3 protein. The top ten clones hold about 8.7% of a sample with about 430,000 distinct CDR3 sequences, around 24% of them seen once. This sequence was found in an adult woman who had mild COVID-19 (a few samples of this study predate the infection). Cell type and time point are not known. The genes are TRBV9 and TRBJ1-2; unclear D gene. The sample comprised PBMCs or a T cell subset sorted from them (not recorded which). The CDR3 DNA follows: TGTGCCAGCAGTCCACCCCGGAATGGCTACACCTTC. Its translation: CASSPPRNGYTF.